Presented here are 25 T cell receptor beta chains from one specimen sequenced in a study of T cell responses to AZD1222 COVID-19 vaccine. TCRdb keeps only in-frame clones here, not all; method: immunoSEQ multiplex PCR. The sample has fewer than 110,000 clones, 87% seen once; the top ten hold over 3.5%. Specimen: peripheral blood, collected on day 0 of AZD1222 vaccination. The receptors stem from an adult in good health.

The chain has TRBV4-2 and TRBJ1-1; no clear D gene. V lost 0 bases to trimming and J lost 5 bases, with 10 bases between them. The germline CDR1 and CDR2 sequences are LGHNA and YNFKEQ. The CDR3 extends over 14 amino acids. CDR3 loop: CASSQDLEVTEAFF. DNA of the CDR3: TGTGCCAGCAGCCAAGATCTCGAAGTTACTGAAGCTTTCTTT.

The chain joins TRBV28 to TRBJ1-6, with D tentatively TRBD1 (5 bases). This CDR3 region has 16 residues. From germline, CDR1 is MDHEN and CDR2 SYDVKM. V was trimmed by 4 bases and J by 5 bases, leaving 15 bases between them. In DNA form, the CDR3 reads TGTGCCAGCAGTTCACTAGGGACCGGTAATAATTCACCCCTCCACTTT. Translation gives CASSSLGTGNNSPLHF.

This clone appeared once. The chain combines TRBV25-1 with TRBJ1-2, with 7 positions matching TRBD1. The junction had 6 bases not matched to a gene; V was cut back by 1 base and J by 4 bases. CDR3 length: 15 residues. Germline CDR1 and CDR2: MGHDK and SYGVNS. This chain's CDR3 is CASSESGRDSYGYTF. The CDR3 DNA follows: TGTGCCAGCAGTGAATCGGGCAGGGACAGCTATGGCTACACCTTC.

A single count supports this clone. The chain recombines TRBV11-2 with TRBJ2-7, with TRBD2 identical over 13 bases. V dropped 5 bases and J dropped 6; count of bases not matched to a gene: 7. CDR1 is SGHAT, CDR2 FQNNGV, per germline. The CDR3 spans 15 residues. The CDR3 is CASSHWTSGSGEQYF. The CDR3 DNA reads as TGTGCCAGCAGCCATTGGACTAGCGGGAGTGGCGAGCAGTACTTC.

The chain uses TRBV27 and TRBJ1-5, with unresolved D. V lost 4 bases to trimming and J lost 4 bases, with 11 bases between them. The CDR3 length is 14 residues. Germline CDR1 MNHEY, CDR2 SMNVEV (reference sequence). The CDR3 bases are TGTGCCAGCAGTTCCTCTAGCCAAAATCAGCCCCAGCATTTT. It codes for CASSSSSQNQPQHF.

This clone has only a few counts. This rearrangement joins TRBV19 to TRBJ1-2, with unresolved D. CDR1 is LNHDA and CDR2 is SQIVND in the germline V gene (reference sequence). The CDR3 is made up of 17 amino acids. The V and J ends lost 1 base and 3 bases respectively, with 18 bases between them. CDR3: CASSIGRLAGWDYGYTF. The DNA of the CDR3 is TGTGCCAGTAGTATAGGTCGACTTGCCGGCTGGGACTATGGCTACACCTTC.

The gene calls are TRBV13 and TRBJ2-5; maybe TRBD2 (5 bases). The CDR3 has 11 residues. V lost 2 bases to trimming and J lost 7 bases, with 5 bases between them. Germline V gives CDR1 PRHDT, CDR2 FYEKMQ (reference sequence). The CDR3 is CASSLRGTQYF. The CDR3 DNA sequence: TGTGCCAGCAGCTTACGGGGGACCCAGTACTTC.

V and J are TRBV3-1 (or the pseudogene TRBV3-2) and TRBJ2-1, with TRBD1 matching over 9 bases. Unmatched junction bases numbered 6, after V lost 1 base and J lost 8 bases. Germline V lookup: CDR1 LGHDT, CDR2 YNNKEL (reference sequence). The CDR3 has 15 residues. For the CDR3, the DNA is TGTGCCAGCAGCCAAGGTCGGGACAGGGAAGATGAGCAGTTCTTC. Translating gives CASSQGRDREDEQFF.

V is TRBV7-9 and J is TRBJ2-1; D gene unclear. Germline V gene lookup returns CDR1 SEHNR and CDR2 FQNEAQ (reference sequence). Trimming left V 2 bases short and J 5 bases short, with 7 bases between. The CDR3 spans 13 residues. This CDR3 reads CASSLIQNNEQFF. The CDR3 DNA reads TGTGCCAGCAGCTTAATACAGAACAATGAGCAGTTCTTC.

The chain recombines TRBV2 with TRBJ1-5, with D perhaps TRBD1 (6 bases). Germline loops: CDR1 SNHLY, CDR2 FYNNEI. This CDR3 is built from 15 residues. The V and J ends lost 5 bases and 6 bases respectively, with 17 bases between them. CDR3 protein: CASSSRLQGSQPQHF. DNA of the CDR3: TGTGCCAGCAGTTCCCGACTCCAGGGGTCTCAGCCCCAGCATTTT.

The chain has TRBV7-9 and TRBJ1-1, with 7 bases fitting TRBD1. The ends lost 0 bases at V and 5 bases at J; junction bases unmatched: 3. This CDR3 region has 14 residues. CDR1 is SEHNR and CDR2 is FQNEAQ in the germline V gene (reference sequence). The CDR3 loop reads CASSLAQGETEAFF. DNA for the CDR3: TGTGCCAGCAGCTTAGCCCAGGGGGAGACTGAAGCTTTCTTT. Full variable domain (missing parts from reference TRBV7-9 and TRBJ1-1): DTGVSQNPRHKITKRGQNVTFRCDPISEHNRLYWYRQTLGQGPEFLTYFQNEAQLEKSRLLSDRFSAERPKGSFSTLEIQRTEQGDSAMYLCASSLAQGETEAFFGQGTRLTVV.

J is TRBJ2-3 and V is TRBV19; the match to TRBD1 covers 8 bases. V trimming: 5 bases; J trimming: 3 bases; junction bases outside the gene matches: 4. The CDR3 spans 14 residues. The V gene's germline CDR1 is LNHDA and CDR2 SQIVND (reference sequence). The CDR3, as DNA: TGTGCCAGTAGTGACAGGGGAGGAACAGATACGCAGTATTTT. Translated: CASSDRGGTDTQYF.

The rearrangement joins TRBV5-5 to TRBJ2-1; tentatively, D is TRBD1 (6 bases). Germline V gene sequence: CDR1 SGHKS, CDR2 YYEKEE (reference sequence). The CDR3 runs 14 residues. V was cut by 4 bases and J by 8 bases, with 16 bases left in between. The CDR3 is CASSPQTGRYEQFF. CDR3 DNA sequence: TGTGCCAGCAGCCCACAGACAGGAAGGTATGAGCAGTTCTTC.

The V gene is TRBV7-3, the J gene TRBJ2-1, with TRBD2 identical over 10 bases. The V gene end was trimmed by 2 bases and the J gene end by 8 bases; junction bases not matched to a gene: 9. From germline, CDR1 is SGHTA and CDR2 FQGTGA. The length of the CDR3 is 16 residues. This CDR3 is CASSLGQREGLDEQFF. CDR3 DNA sequence: TGTGCCAGCAGCTTAGGGCAGCGGGAGGGGCTCGATGAGCAGTTCTTC. The full variable domain, its missing parts supplied by reference TRBV7-3 and TRBJ2-1, is GAGVSQTPSNKVTEKGKYVELRCDPISGHTALYWYRQSLGQGPEFLIYFQGTGAADDSGLPNDRFFAVRPEGSVSTLKIQRTERGDSAVYLCASSLGQREGLDEQFFGPGTRLTVL.

The chain joins TRBV3-1 (or the pseudogene TRBV3-2) to TRBJ2-1; the D is unclear. Trimming pared 3 bases from V and 9 bases from J, leaving 15 bases between. The CDR3 is 14 amino acids. The germline V gene encodes CDR1 LGHDT and CDR2 YNNKEL (reference sequence). For the CDR3, the DNA is TGTGCCAGCAGCCATCCCCCCGGAAACGTTGAGCAGTTCTTC. Translating gives CASSHPPGNVEQFF.

The chain carries TRBV5-4 and TRBJ2-5, with TRBD2 matching over 11 bases. This CDR3 contains 15 residues. Germline V gene data show CDR1 as SGHNT and CDR2 as YYREEE (reference sequence). Trimming took 1 base from V and 4 from J; bases not matched to a gene: 3. Here the CDR3 reads CASSLPGTSGETQYF. The CDR3 DNA follows: TGTGCCAGCAGCTTGCCCGGGACTAGCGGAGAGACCCAGTACTTC.

The V and J genes are TRBV3-1 (or the pseudogene TRBV3-2) and TRBJ1-1, with D hard to call. Trimming took off 1 base at V and 1 base at J, with 13 bases between the two ends. CDR1 LGHDT and CDR2 YNNKEL come from the germline V gene (reference sequence). This CDR3 region has 16 residues. CDR3 in DNA: TGTGCCAGCAGCCAAGCCCTCCTAGACAAGAACACTGAAGCTTTCTTT. Translated, it gives CASSQALLDKNTEAFF.

The chain is built from TRBV7-9 and TRBJ1-2; D is undetermined. CDR1 is SEHNR and CDR2 is FQNEAQ in the germline V gene (reference sequence). CDR3 length equals 14 residues. V shed 3 bases and J shed 4 bases, with 12 bases lying between them. The CDR3 sequence: CASSFDGQSYGYTF. The CDR3 nucleotides are TGTGCCAGCAGCTTCGACGGGCAGAGCTATGGCTACACCTTC. Full variable domain (remainder filled in from reference TRBV7-9 and TRBJ1-2): DTGVSQNPRHKITKRGQNVTFRCDPISEHNRLYWYRQTLGQGPEFLTYFQNEAQLEKSRLLSDRFSAERPKGSFSTLEIQRTEQGDSAMYLCASSFDGQSYGYTFGSGTRLTVV.

CDR3 residues: CASSSPDTRGYTF. As DNA, the CDR3 is TGTGCCAGCAGTTCCCCGGACACGAGGGGCTACACCTTC. This chain uses TRBV27 with TRBJ1-2, with D possibly being TRBD1 (5 bases). V gave up 4 bases and J gave up 8 bases, with 14 bases separating them. Germline V gene sequence: CDR1 MNHEY, CDR2 SMNVEV (reference sequence). The CDR3 covers 13 residues.

The V call is TRBV12-3 or TRBV12-4, the J call TRBJ1-1; D is undetermined. The V end was cut by 1 base, the J end by 1 base, with 4 bases between. The CDR3 totals 13 residues. CDR3 bases: TGTGCCAGCAGTTTAGTGGGGAACACTGAAGCTTTCTTT. Translating gives CASSLVGNTEAFF.

V is TRBV19 and J is TRBJ1-1; D is unclear. This CDR3 region has 14 residues. V was trimmed by 4 bases and J by 5 bases, leaving 14 bases between them. Germline CDR1 reads LNHDA; CDR2 reads SQIVND (reference sequence). The CDR3 here is CASSRGQALTEAFF. In DNA, the CDR3 is TGTGCCAGTAGTAGAGGGCAGGCCCTAACTGAAGCTTTCTTT.

The V call is TRBV27, the J call TRBJ2-5; D is uncertain. Per the germline V gene, CDR1 is MNHEY and CDR2 is SMNVEV (reference sequence). Deletions cut 0 bases from V and 0 bases from J, with 8 bases between. The CDR3 extends over 15 amino acids. CDR3 bases: TGTGCCAGCAGTTTATCGGTAGGGCACCAAGAGACCCAGTACTTC. It is translated as CASSLSVGHQETQYF.

On this clone: Different DNA sequences within this sample yield the same CDR3. The genes are TRBV27 and TRBJ2-1; D not resolved. V lost 2 bases to trimming and J lost 4 bases, with 6 bases between them. The germline V gene encodes CDR1 MNHEY and CDR2 SMNVEV (reference sequence). This CDR3 has 13 residues. The CDR3 reads CASSLRPYNEQFF. For the CDR3, the DNA is TGTGCCAGCAGTTTACGGCCATACAATGAGCAGTTCTTC.

This chain joins TRBV3-1 (or the pseudogene TRBV3-2) and TRBJ1-1; the match to TRBD1 covers 8 bases. V shed 3 bases and J 3 bases; nucleotides not matched to a gene: 6. Germline CDR1 reads LGHDT; CDR2 reads YNNKEL (reference sequence). This CDR3 has 15 amino acids. CDR3 loop: CASSQTQGGDTEAFF. DNA for the CDR3: TGTGCCAGCAGCCAGACACAGGGGGGGGACACTGAAGCTTTCTTT.

The V and J genes are TRBV7-6 and TRBJ2-3, with TRBD2 matching 7 bases. The ends lost 5 bases at V and 2 bases at J; junction bases unmatched: 19. The CDR3 has 19 residues. CDR1 SGHVS and CDR2 FNYEAQ come from the germline V gene. CDR3 DNA: TGTGCCAGCAGCCTCCGTAGTCGGGATCTAACTAGCGCCACAGATACGCAGTATTTT. It encodes CASSLRSRDLTSATDTQYF.